This is a list of T cell receptor beta chains from one sample in a study of shared clonotypes between healthy human individuals. Repertoires were generated with immunoSEQ multiplex PCR, while TCRdb's copy carries only in-frame clones and drops some. The top ten clones hold approximately 1.8% of a sample with 600,000 to 750,000 clones, 72% of them seen once. Sequenced sample: memory CD4+ T cells sorted from blood. The receptors here all came from a woman aged 25-40 years in good health. The CDR3 runs from the conserved cysteine through the conserved F or W. D genes are given only for firm matches. Clone size is stated in some rows and not others, as once, few, many or a class when expanded.

V gene: TRBV19; J gene: TRBJ2-5; D gene: TRBD1; clone size: NA; CDR3 DNA: TGTGCCAGTAGAGCCGGGACAGTGGAGACCCAGTACTTC; CDR3 protein: CASRAGTVETQYF
V gene: TRBV5-1; J gene: TRBJ2-4; D gene: NA; clone size: NA; CDR3 DNA: TGCGCCAGCAGCTTGGGTGGGGGACTAGCCAAAAACATTCAGTACTTC; CDR3 protein: CASSLGGGLAKNIQYF
V gene: TRBV6-4; J gene: TRBJ2-7; D gene: NA; clone size: NA; CDR3 DNA: TGTGCCAGCAGTTACCGGGGCTACGAGCAGTACTTC; CDR3 protein: CASSYRGYEQYF
V gene: TRBV28; J gene: TRBJ2-7; D gene: NA; clone size: NA; CDR3 DNA: TGTGCCAGCAGTTTTGGGGGTTATGGGGTCCTCCCGGGCGAGCAGTACTTC; CDR3 protein: CASSFGGYGVLPGEQYF
V gene: TRBV6-1; J gene: TRBJ2-7; D gene: NA; clone size: NA; CDR3 DNA: TGTGCCAGCAGTGAGGGAAGCCACGAGCAGTACTTC; CDR3 protein: CASSEGSHEQYF
V gene: TRBV18; J gene: TRBJ1-3; D gene: TRBD1; clone size: NA; CDR3 DNA: TGTGCCAGCTCACTCCGGGACAGGGTATCTGGAAACACCATATATTTT; CDR3 protein: CASSLRDRVSGNTIYF
V gene: TRBV5-4; J gene: TRBJ1-1; D gene: NA; clone size: NA; CDR3 DNA: TGTGCCAGCAGCCGGGATGGAGATATGAACACTGAAGCTTTCTTT; CDR3 protein: CASSRDGDMNTEAFF
V gene: TRBV5-1; J gene: TRBJ1-6; D gene: TRBD1; clone size: NA; CDR3 DNA: TGCGCCAGCAGCCCGGGGGCCGGACAGGGGGCGAATTCACCCCTCCACTTT; CDR3 protein: CASSPGAGQGANSPLHF
V gene: TRBV4-1; J gene: TRBJ2-1; D gene: NA; clone size: NA; CDR3 DNA: TGCGCCAGCAGCCAAGATAGTGATCCGGGGGCCTTCTACAATGAGCAGTTCTTC; CDR3 protein: CASSQDSDPGAFYNEQFF
V gene: TRBV28; J gene: TRBJ1-3; D gene: NA; clone size: NA; CDR3 DNA: TGTGCCAGCAGTCCAGGTTCACCTGGAAACACCATATATTTT; CDR3 protein: CASSPGSPGNTIYF
V gene: TRBV15; J gene: TRBJ2-3; D gene: NA; clone size: once; CDR3 DNA: TGTGCCACCAGCAGAGATGGAGGAGGGGCTACGCAGTATTTT; CDR3 protein: CATSRDGGGATQYF
V gene: TRBV28; J gene: TRBJ1-4; D gene: NA; clone size: NA; CDR3 DNA: TGTGCCAGCAGTTTCCGGCGGACAATTAAACTGTTTTTT; CDR3 protein: CASSFRRTIKLFF
V gene: TRBV7-9; J gene: TRBJ2-7; D gene: NA; clone size: few; CDR3 DNA: TGTGCCAGCAGCTTAGTATCGGGGCGGGACGAGCAGTACTTC; CDR3 protein: CASSLVSGRDEQYF
V gene: TRBV5-1; J gene: TRBJ1-4; D gene: TRBD1; clone size: NA; CDR3 DNA: TGCGCCAGCAGCGGCGGGACAGAGAATGAAAAACTGTTTTTT; CDR3 protein: CASSGGTENEKLFF
V gene: TRBV2; J gene: TRBJ2-1; D gene: TRBD2; clone size: NA; CDR3 DNA: TGTGCCAGCAGTGGGACTAGCGGGACGGTTGAGCAGTTCTTC; CDR3 protein: CASSGTSGTVEQFF
V gene: TRBV2; J gene: TRBJ2-1; D gene: NA; clone size: few; CDR3 DNA: TGTGCCAGTACCCTTAGCGGAAGCTCCTACAATGAGCAGTTCTTC; CDR3 protein: CASTLSGSSYNEQFF
V gene: TRBV28; J gene: TRBJ2-1; D gene: TRBD1; clone size: once; CDR3 DNA: TGTGCCAGCAGTTTATGGGGACAGGGAAGGAATGAGCAGTTCTTC; CDR3 protein: CASSLWGQGRNEQFF
V gene: TRBV18; J gene: TRBJ1-5; D gene: NA; clone size: NA; CDR3 DNA: TGTGCCAGCTCACCAGCGTCCGAACGAAATCAGCCCCAGCATTTT; CDR3 protein: CASSPASERNQPQHF
V gene: TRBV11-2; J gene: TRBJ2-1; D gene: TRBD1; clone size: NA; CDR3 DNA: TGTGCCAGCAGCACACGTCCCGGGACAGGATCCAATGAGCAGTTCTTC; CDR3 protein: CASSTRPGTGSNEQFF
V gene: TRBV28; J gene: TRBJ2-7; D gene: TRBD2; clone size: NA; CDR3 DNA: TGTGCCAGCAGCCTAAATAGCGGGAGGCCCAACGAGCAGTACTTC; CDR3 protein: CASSLNSGRPNEQYF
V gene: TRBV2; J gene: TRBJ1-6; D gene: NA; clone size: NA; CDR3 DNA: TGTGCCAGCAGTGATCAATCACCCCTCCACTTT; CDR3 protein: CASSDQSPLHF
V gene: TRBV7-8; J gene: TRBJ1-5; D gene: NA; clone size: NA; CDR3 DNA: TGTGCCAGCAGCTTATTGGACACCAATCAGCCCCAGCATTTT; CDR3 protein: CASSLLDTNQPQHF
V gene: TRBV18; J gene: TRBJ2-2; D gene: NA; clone size: NA; CDR3 DNA: TGTGCCAGCTCACGAAACACTAGAGACACCGGGGAGCTGTTTTTT; CDR3 protein: CASSRNTRDTGELFF
V gene: TRBV4-1; J gene: TRBJ2-2; D gene: NA; clone size: NA; CDR3 DNA: TGCGCCAGCAGCCAAGTTGCGGCTAACACCGGGGAGCTGTTTTTT; CDR3 protein: CASSQVAANTGELFF
V gene: TRBV7-2; J gene: TRBJ2-5; D gene: NA; clone size: NA; CDR3 DNA: TGTGCCAGCAGCCGAAGGCTAGACGAGACCCAGTACTTC; CDR3 protein: CASSRRLDETQYF
V gene: TRBV28; J gene: TRBJ2-6; D gene: NA; clone size: many; CDR3 DNA: TGTGCCAGCAGTCAGCACGGCCCCCACCTCTCTGGGGCCAACGTCCTGACTTTC; CDR3 protein: CASSQHGPHLSGANVLTF
V gene: TRBV6-1; J gene: TRBJ2-3; D gene: TRBD2; clone size: NA; CDR3 DNA: TGTGCCAGCACGGCGGGGAGGGCAGATACGCAGTATTTT; CDR3 protein: CASTAGRADTQYF
V gene: TRBV15; J gene: TRBJ2-1; D gene: TRBD2; clone size: NA; CDR3 DNA: TGTGCCACTTCCCGGGGAGGGTGGGATGAGCAGTTCTTC; CDR3 protein: CATSRGGWDEQFF
V gene: TRBV2; J gene: TRBJ2-3; D gene: TRBD2; clone size: NA; CDR3 DNA: TGTGCCAGCACTCGCGGGAGCGCAGATACGCAGTATTTT; CDR3 protein: CASTRGSADTQYF
V gene: TRBV19; J gene: TRBJ2-7; D gene: NA; clone size: NA; CDR3 DNA: TGTGCCAGTAGTATAAATTCCGGGATGTCCTACGAGCAGTACTTC; CDR3 protein: CASSINSGMSYEQYF
V gene: TRBV6-6; J gene: TRBJ2-3; D gene: TRBD1; clone size: NA; CDR3 DNA: TGTGCCAGCAGACGACTAGGACAGGGGCGACCAAATACGCAGTATTTT; CDR3 protein: CASRRLGQGRPNTQYF
V gene: TRBV7-6; J gene: TRBJ1-1; D gene: NA; clone size: few; CDR3 DNA: TGTGCCAGCAGCTTAGCACTCCCGGGACGCTTGTTGAACACTGAAGCTTTCTTT; CDR3 protein: CASSLALPGRLLNTEAFF
V gene: TRBV19; J gene: TRBJ2-7; D gene: TRBD1; clone size: few; CDR3 DNA: TGTGCCAGTAGTAATATCCTGGGACAGAGCTACGAGCAGTACTTC; CDR3 protein: CASSNILGQSYEQYF